A selection of T cell receptor beta chains follows, all from one sample in a study of T cells after yellow fever vaccination. TCRdb called the 5' RACE reads again in MiXCR, with one record for every CDR3 protein. The table records approximately 510,000 distinct CDR3 sequences, around a fifth of them present only once. Sequenced here: PBMCs, sampled roughly 20 days after the first yellow fever vaccination. The source is a man aged 18 to 29 who received the YFV17D yellow fever vaccine. Each CDR3 is given with its conserved first and last residue. A D gene is named only where the DNA matches it firmly. Not all rows give a size; the values are once, few, many and, for expanded clones, a class.

J	V	size	D	DNA	CDR3
TRBJ1-1	TRBV7-8	few	-	TGTGCCAGCAGCTTGACGACACCCCGCACTGAAGCTTTCTTT	CASSLTTPRTEAFF
TRBJ1-1	TRBV20-1	-	TRBD1	TGCAGTGGCCCGGGACAGGGATACACTGAAGCTTTCTTT	CSGPGQGYTEAFF
TRBJ2-1	TRBV5-1	-	TRBD1	TGCGCCAGCCGCCCGGCCCAGGGGGCACTAAATGAGCAGTTCTTC	CASRPAQGALNEQFF
TRBJ1-3	TRBV9	-	-	TGTGCCAGCAGCGTAGAAGTGAACTCTGGAAACACCATATATTTT	CASSVEVNSGNTIYF
TRBJ1-2	TRBV5-5	few	-	TGTGCCAGCAGCTTTGTAGACCCTAAATATGGCTACACCTTC	CASSFVDPKYGYTF
TRBJ1-6	TRBV5-1	few	-	TGCGCCAGCAGCGACGGGTGGGGTTTCACCACGCATTCACCCCTCCACTTT	CASSDGWGFTTHSPLHF
TRBJ1-1	TRBV2	-	TRBD1	TGTGCCAGCAGTTTTTTGACAGGGGAAGCTGAAGCTTTCTTT	CASSFLTGEAEAFF
TRBJ2-1	TRBV7-2	many	TRBD1	TGTGCCAGCATCCAAGGGGGCGCTATGAATGAGCAGTTCTTC	CASIQGGAMNEQFF
TRBJ2-5	TRBV20-1	-	-	TGCAGTGCTAGGGCGGTCTTACTTAAACAAGAGACCCAGCACTTC	CSARAVLLKQETQHF
TRBJ2-7	TRBV19	once	-	TGTGCCAGTAGTATAGATCACTATTACGAGCAGTACTTC	CASSIDHYYEQYF
TRBJ2-2	TRBV29-1	many	-	TGCAGCGCAGTACAGGGTTCCGGGGAGCTGTTTTTT	CSAVQGSGELFF
TRBJ2-2	TRBV7-2	few	TRBD1	TGTGCCAGCAGCCGACAGGGTAATGAGCTGTTTTTT	CASSRQGNELFF
TRBJ1-2	TRBV9	-	TRBD1	TGTGCCAGCAGCGTAGATCTCGGACAGGGTGTCTACACCTTC	CASSVDLGQGVYTF
TRBJ2-1	TRBV7-9	-	-	TGTGCCAGCAGCGTCCTGGAGTCTGGATCCTACAATGAGCAGTTCTTC	CASSVLESGSYNEQFF
TRBJ2-2	TRBV7-7	many	TRBD1	TGTGCCAGCAGCTCGACAGGGGGGGAGCTGTTTTTT	CASSSTGGELFF
TRBJ1-5	TRBV7-2	-	-	TGTGCCAGCTCGATGGACCGTCAACCCCAGCATTTT	CASSMDRQPQHF
TRBJ2-3	TRBV28	-	-	TGTGCCAGCAGTTTGAGGACCTCTAATGTTGGTACGCAGTATTTT	CASSLRTSNVGTQYF
TRBJ1-2	TRBV20-1	-	-	TGCAGTGCTAGAGGTCCGTTTGAGGTTGCTAACTATGGCTACACCTTC	CSARGPFEVANYGYTF
TRBJ1-1	TRBV6-5	few	-	TGTGCCAGCAGTTATTGGGAGGGCTCTGAAGCTTTCTTT	CASSYWEGSEAFF
TRBJ2-5	TRBV7-2	-	-	TGTGCCAGCAGCCCGCAGATGAGTTGGGCAGAGACCCAGTACTTC	CASSPQMSWAETQYF
TRBJ1-1	TRBV6-1	-	-	TGTGCCAGCAGTGAGCGGGGCCCGAACACTGAAGCTTTCTTT	CASSERGPNTEAFF
TRBJ2-1	TRBV14	-	-	TGTGCCAGCAGCACGCGGGCGCGACGAGACAATGAGCAGTTCTTC	CASSTRARRDNEQFF
TRBJ2-1	TRBV15	few	-	TGTGCCACCTCGCGGGGGACAGACAATGAGCAGTTCTTC	CATSRGTDNEQFF
TRBJ2-6	TRBV6-1	-	-	TGTGCCAGCCGAACAGGGCCCCTGGGGACTGGGGCCAACGTCCTGACTTTC	CASRTGPLGTGANVLTF
TRBJ1-1	TRBV6-4	-	TRBD1	TGTGCCAGCAGTGATTTGCAGGGGGGTTTGGACACTGAAGCTTTCTTT	CASSDLQGGLDTEAFF
TRBJ2-3	TRBV24-1	few	TRBD1	TGTGCCACTAAGACAGGGGGCGGAGATACGCAGTATTTT	CATKTGGGDTQYF
TRBJ2-4	TRBV7-3	few	-	TGTGCCAGCACCCCCTTAAGGGGAGACAAAAACATTCAGTACTTC	CASTPLRGDKNIQYF
TRBJ2-5	TRBV2	-	-	TGTGCCAGCAGTTACGAGGGGGTACAAGAGACCCAGTACTTC	CASSYEGVQETQYF
TRBJ2-5	TRBV5-1	once	-	TGCGCCAGCAGCTTGGGCGGCAGGGATGAGACCCCGTACTTC	CASSLGGRDETPYF
TRBJ2-7	TRBV7-9	few	TRBD1	TGTGCCAGCAGCTCCCGGACAGGGGGCCCCGCCAACGAGCAGTACTTC	CASSSRTGGPANEQYF
TRBJ2-5	TRBV4-2	few	-	TGTGCCAGCAGCCAAGAGGCCGCCCAAGAGACCCAGTACTTC	CASSQEAAQETQYF
TRBJ2-3	TRBV7-9	-	-	TGTGCCAGCAATGGGCAGAACACAGATACGCAGTATTTT	CASNGQNTDTQYF
TRBJ2-3	TRBV5-1	few	-	TGCGCCAGCAGCTTGCCGGACTACCCATTGCCCGTATCTAGCACAGATACGCAGTATTTT	CASSLPDYPLPVSSTDTQYF
TRBJ1-1	TRBV5-1	few	TRBD1	TGCGCCAGCAGCTATCGCCGGACAGGAGGCACTGAAGCTTTCTTT	CASSYRRTGGTEAFF
TRBJ2-5	TRBV2	many	TRBD2	TGTGCCAGCTCGACTAGCGGGGAGACCCAGTACTTC	CASSTSGETQYF
TRBJ2-3	TRBV7-2	few	TRBD2	TGTGCCAGCAGCTCTAGCGGGAGGGGAGATACGCAGTATTTT	CASSSSGRGDTQYF
TRBJ2-1	TRBV7-8	-	-	TGTGCCAGCAGCTTAGGACCAAGCAGGAATGAGCAGTTCTTC	CASSLGPSRNEQFF
TRBJ1-3	TRBV12-3/TRBV12-4	-	-	TGTGCCAGCAGTTTACGCTCTGGAAACACCATATATTTT	CASSLRSGNTIYF
TRBJ1-2	TRBV5-5	-	TRBD1	TGTGCCAGCAGCTTGCCGGGACAGGGGCCTAACTATGGCTACACCTTC	CASSLPGQGPNYGYTF
TRBJ2-5	TRBV5-8	few	TRBD1	TGTGCCAGCCGACAGGGTGTGGGAGAGACCCAGTACTTC	CASRQGVGETQYF
TRBJ2-3	TRBV4-3	-	-	TGCGCCAGCAGCCTCATTCTGGACTCTCAAGATACGCAGTATTTT	CASSLILDSQDTQYF
TRBJ2-5	TRBV29-1	-	-	TGCAGCGTTGCCCAGGGAATACAAGAGACCCAGTACTTC	CSVAQGIQETQYF
TRBJ2-5	TRBV5-1	few	TRBD2	TGCGCCAGCAGCCTGCAGGATAGCGGGGGGAAAGAGACCCAGTACTTC	CASSLQDSGGKETQYF
TRBJ2-1	TRBV3-1	few	TRBD2	TGTGCCAGCACCACAAGAAGGGGCGGGGGGTACAATGAGCAGTTCTTC	CASTTRRGGGYNEQFF
TRBJ2-6	TRBV24-1	-	-	TGTGCCGTACAGCGCTCTGGGGCCAACGTCCTGACTTTC	CAVQRSGANVLTF
TRBJ1-5	TRBV4-2	-	-	TGTGCCAGCAGCCAAGAACCGGGGGAACAGCCCCAGCATTTT	CASSQEPGEQPQHF
TRBJ2-3	TRBV5-1	few	-	TGCGCCAGCCGCCTAAGGGGCGCCGGCACAGATACGCAGTATTTT	CASRLRGAGTDTQYF
TRBJ2-2	TRBV7-6	many	-	TGTGCCAGCAGCGGCCCAGGTTCGAACACCGGGGAGCTGTTTTTT	CASSGPGSNTGELFF
TRBJ2-5	TRBV10-3	-	TRBD2	TGTGCCATCAGTGAAGGTGGGACTAGCGGGGGAGGGGAGACCCAGTACTTC	CAISEGGTSGGGETQYF
TRBJ2-3	TRBV7-2	-	TRBD2	TGTGCCAGCAGCTTAGATGCGGGGGGGCTAGCAGATACGCAGTATTTT	CASSLDAGGLADTQYF
TRBJ2-5	TRBV6-2/TRBV6-3	-	-	TGTGCCAGCAGTTACTCGGGCGGAAAAGAGACCCAGTACTTC	CASSYSGGKETQYF
TRBJ2-4	TRBV15	few	-	TGTGCCACCAGCAGAGATGGCGGACCAAACATTCAGTACTTC	CATSRDGGPNIQYF
TRBJ2-5	TRBV7-2	many	-	TGTGCCAGCAGCCCTAGACGACAAGAGACCCAGTACTTC	CASSPRRQETQYF
TRBJ2-7	TRBV5-4	-	TRBD2	TGTGCCAGCAGCTTGGTCGGCGGGGGGGGATCCTACGAGCAGTACTTC	CASSLVGGGGSYEQYF
TRBJ1-1	TRBV7-8	few	-	TGTGCCAGCAGCGACCGGGACAAGAACACTGAAGCTTTCTTT	CASSDRDKNTEAFF
TRBJ2-7	TRBV4-3	-	TRBD1	TGCGCCAGCAGCCAAGTGGTACAGGGGGCCAGCTACGAGCAGTACTTC	CASSQVVQGASYEQYF
TRBJ2-3	TRBV3-1	-	-	TGTGCCAGCAGCCAACCCGGAAGGGGGGCAGATACGCAGTATTTT	CASSQPGRGADTQYF
TRBJ1-1	TRBV7-9	few	TRBD1	TGTGCCAGCAGCTTAGAGTCAGGGGGAGGAACTGAAGCTTTCTTT	CASSLESGGGTEAFF
TRBJ1-5	TRBV28	many	-	TGTGCCAGCAGTTTCATACCCGGGGGCAATCAGCCCCAGCATTTT	CASSFIPGGNQPQHF